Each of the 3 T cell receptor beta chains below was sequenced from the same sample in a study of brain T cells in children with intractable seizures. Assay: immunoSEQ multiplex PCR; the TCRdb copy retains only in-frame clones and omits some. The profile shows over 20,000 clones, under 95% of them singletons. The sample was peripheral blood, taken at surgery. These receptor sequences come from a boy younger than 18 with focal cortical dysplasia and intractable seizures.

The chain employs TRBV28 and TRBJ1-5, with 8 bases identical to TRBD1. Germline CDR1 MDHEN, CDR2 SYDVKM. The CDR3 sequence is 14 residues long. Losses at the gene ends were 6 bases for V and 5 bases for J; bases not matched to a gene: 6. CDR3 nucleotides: TGTGCCAGCAGCCTTCAGGGGGCGCATCAGCCCCAGCATTTT. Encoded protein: CASSLQGAHQPQHF.

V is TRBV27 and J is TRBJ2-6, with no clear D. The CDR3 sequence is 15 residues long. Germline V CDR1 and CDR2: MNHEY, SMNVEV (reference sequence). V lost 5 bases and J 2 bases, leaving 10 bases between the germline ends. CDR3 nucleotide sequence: TGTGCCAGCAGTCCTAGGGTAGCTGGGGCCAACGTCCTGACTTTC. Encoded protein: CASSPRVAGANVLTF.

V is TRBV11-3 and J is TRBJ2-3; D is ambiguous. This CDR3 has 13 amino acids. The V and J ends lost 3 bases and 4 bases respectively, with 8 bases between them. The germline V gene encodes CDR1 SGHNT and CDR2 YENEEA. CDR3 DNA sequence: TGTGCCAGCAGCTTCCGCAGGTCAGATACGCAGTATTTT. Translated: CASSFRRSDTQYF.